The clone carrying this TCR beta chain was detected only a few times. Its antigen is not identified. Primers: 60 Vbeta forward and 13 Jbeta reverse. Produced via immunoSEQ multiplex PCR; TCRdb's table is partial and in-frame only. The data contain 150,000 to 200,000 clones, 60% to 80% of them seen just once; the ten biggest clones take up more than 12%. The sample belongs to a study of cytomegalovirus exposure and HLA in healthy donors. Overall study findings and caveats: Highest at DRB1 and lowest at HLA-C, TCR association rates differed among HLA loci in a later analysis.

Trimming left V 0 bases short and J 5 bases short, with 17 bases between. Germline CDR1 and CDR2: SGHRS and YFSETQ. This CDR3 comprises 16 residues. The sequenced sample was PBMCs. The chain has TRBV5-1 and TRBJ2-5, with a tentative D call TRBD1 (5 bases). This receptor was identified in a man aged 45 to 65 in good health and CMV-seropositive. The CDR3: CASSLGTSNPRETQYF. The CDR3 DNA sequence: TGCGCCAGCAGCTTGGGGACAAGCAACCCGAGGGAGACCCAGTACTTC.